These T cell receptor beta chains were read from a single sample in a study of T cell responses to AZD1222 COVID-19 vaccine. The table came from immunoSEQ multiplex PCR; TCRdb's copy has only in-frame clones and leaves some out. There are 85,000 to 95,000 clones in the sample; approximately 91% occur only once, and more than 5% lies in the top ten. The sequencing used peripheral blood, collected 28 days after the second AZD1222 dose. These receptors were taken from an adult who received the AZD1222 COVID-19 vaccine. CDR3s include the opening cysteine and the closing phenylalanine or tryptophan. Each record gives: J gene, D gene, clone size, V gene, CDR3 protein, CDR3 DNA. The D gene is left open where the match is weak. Size is omitted from some rows. Given values are once, few, many or a class for expanded clones.

TRBJ1-3	NA	NA	TRBV5-1	CASSLENYAGNTIYF	TGCGCCAGCAGCTTGGAAAACTACGCCGGAAACACCATATATTTT
TRBJ2-5	NA	NA	TRBV7-2	CASSRRGGGDQYF	TGTGCCAGCAGCAGGAGGGGTGGAGGGGACCAGTACTTC
TRBJ1-5	NA	NA	TRBV6-2/TRBV6-3	CASSTTYYNQPQHF	TGTGCCAGCAGTACAACCTATTACAATCAGCCCCAGCATTTT
TRBJ1-2	NA	NA	TRBV9	CASSELRDTIYGYTF	TGTGCCAGCAGCGAACTCCGGGACACAATCTATGGCTACACCTTC
TRBJ1-2	NA	few	TRBV9	CASSVAVNPLGANYGYTF	TGTGCCAGCAGCGTAGCTGTCAACCCCCTAGGAGCTAACTATGGCTACACCTTC
TRBJ2-7	TRBD1	NA	TRBV5-1	CASSYAGTAEQYF	TGCGCCAGCAGCTACGCCGGGACAGCGGAGCAGTACTTC
TRBJ1-2	NA	NA	TRBV6-5	CASSYFSSYGYTF	TGTGCCAGCAGTTACTTCTCCAGCTATGGCTACACCTTC
TRBJ2-3	NA	NA	TRBV6-4	CASSLTPWDTDTQYF	TGTGCCAGCAGCCTTACTCCCTGGGACACAGATACGCAGTATTTT
TRBJ1-5	TRBD1	NA	TRBV18	CASSPMTGDDQPQHF	TGTGCCAGCTCACCCATGACAGGGGATGATCAGCCCCAGCATTTT
TRBJ2-7	TRBD1	NA	TRBV25-1	CASRIPGGGEQYF	TGTGCCAGCAGAATTCCAGGGGGCGGCGAGCAGTACTTC
TRBJ1-2	NA	NA	TRBV6-5	CASSYSTLQGHGYTF	TGTGCCAGCAGTTACTCGACCTTACAGGGACATGGCTACACCTTC
TRBJ2-4	TRBD2	NA	TRBV19	CASSMSELAGGPWAKNIQYF	TGTGCCAGTAGTATGTCAGAACTAGCGGGGGGCCCCTGGGCCAAAAACATTCAGTACTTC